This TCR beta chain was recovered during a study of blood T cell repertoires in COVID-19. Overall study context: The origin of the acute and convalescent COVID-19 samples was the United States, Italy and Spain. PBMCs, B-cell-depleted T cells, or T cells were the source of the cDNA or gDNA that made up the material.

In the authors' methods: Nucleated cell number was recorded as an estimate derived from reference gene primer amplification. Sequenced by immunoSEQ multiplex PCR; TCRdb stores in-frame clones only, minus some. V and J calls plus clone size are reproduced from that table; the DNA served to infer D and trimming. This sample has 50,000 to 75,000 clones, with approximately 93% found just once. With V trimmed by 6 bases and J by 6 bases, 12 bases remained unmatched. CDR1 and CDR2 (germline): LNHDA, SQIVND (reference sequence). The CDR3 sequence is 15 residues long. Sample: peripheral blood. This chain links TRBV19 with TRBJ1-1, with 8 bases aligning to TRBD1. The TCR originated in a man in his 70s with active COVID-19. In DNA, the CDR3 is TGTGCCAGTAGGCCGGGACAGGATTATGTCGCTGAAGCTTTCTTT. Residues: CASRPGQDYVAEAFF.